This T cell receptor (beta chain) was retrieved from a study of CD8 T cells in ankylosing spondylitis. General study findings and limits: CD8+ cells made up the disease-linked clones, which were relatively rare in peripheral blood. Ankylosing spondylitis blood appeared to be characterized by a TCR beta motif of 7 to 9 highly homologous variants. Reactive arthritis synovial fluid and blood previously showed some of these motif variants.

V was clipped by 2 bases and J by 2 bases, with 8 bases between them. Germline V gives CDR1 SQVTM, CDR2 ANQGSEA. This CDR3 has 13 amino acids. By quantitative 5'-RACE with molecular barcodes, the TCR beta libraries were made. In TCRdb, the 5' RACE reads were re-called with MiXCR into one record per CDR3 protein. The table lists over 700,000 distinct CDR3 sequences, around 17% of them singletons. This clonotype was picked up many times. As yet, its antigen is unknown. The chain couples TRBV29-1 to TRBJ2-3, with D possibly matching TRBD1 (5 bases). This sequence originates from a male donor with ankylosing spondylitis. Sequenced input: blood, either unsorted or a sorted T cell fraction (not recorded which). The CDR3 here is CSVEQGSTDTQYF. For the CDR3, the DNA is TGCAGCGTTGAACAGGGTTCCACAGATACGCAGTATTTT.